The next 8 T cell receptor beta chains were all read from a single sample in a study of blood T cells in healthy people across ages. Together with a sample-barcoded 5' primer, a J-beta primer mix was included in a second PCR lasting roughly 6 to 12 cycles. Using its own MiXCR run on the 5' RACE reads, TCRdb lists one record per CDR3 protein. The sample yields roughly 2 million distinct CDR3 sequences, 49% seen once. Sequenced input: blood. These receptors were obtained from a woman aged 40 to 50 in good health.

The CDR3 nucleotides are TGCGCCAGCAGCCCGTCACCCGGGACAGGGAATGAAAAACTGTTTTTT. Amino acid sequence: CASSPSPGTGNEKLFF. The V gene is TRBV5-1, the J gene TRBJ1-4; 9 bases are a match to TRBD1. Germline CDR1 SGHRS, CDR2 YFSETQ. CDR3 length: 16 amino acids. The junction had 9 bases not matched to a gene; V was cut back by 4 bases and J by 5 bases. Together with reference TRBV5-1 and TRBJ1-4, the CDR3 gives the full variable domain: KAGVTQTPRYLIKTRGQQVTLSCSPISGHRSVSWYQQTPGQGLQFLFEYFSETQRNKGNFPGRFSGRQFSNSRSEMNVSTLELGDSALYLCASSPSPGTGNEKLFFGSGTQLSVL.

Only a few counts were recorded for this clonotype. The chain carries TRBV20-1 and TRBJ2-1; 11 positions match TRBD2. CDR3 length: 14 amino acids. J lost 4 bases, V lost 5 bases, and 4 bases had no gene match. The germline gives CDR1 DFQATT, CDR2 SNEGSKA (reference sequence). This CDR3 is CSAFGTSGYNEQFF. The CDR3 DNA sequence: TGCAGTGCTTTCGGGACTAGCGGATACAATGAGCAGTTCTTC.

With respect to this clonotype: The germline gene is not matched at one end of the junction; a read error may be the cause. The V and J genes are TRBV6-5 and TRBJ1-2; no clear D gene. Germline CDR1 MNHEY, CDR2 SVGAGI. This CDR3 has 13 residues. The CDR3 reads CSSSYEVNYGYTF. Here the CDR3 DNA reads TGTTCCAGCAGTTACGAGGTCAACTATGGCTACACCTTC.

The CDR3 bases are TGTGCCAGCAGCATCAAAACCTTTTATAGCAATCAGCCCCAGCATTTT. Translation: CASSIKTFYSNQPQHF. The chain is built from TRBV28 and TRBJ1-5; no clear D. Trimming removed 6 bases at V and 0 bases at J, with 15 bases between. Germline V gene sequence: CDR1 MDHEN, CDR2 SYDVKM. This CDR3 comprises 16 residues.

The rearrangement links TRBV9 to TRBJ2-3; 9 bases match TRBD1. The CDR3 runs 17 residues. The V gene end was trimmed by 1 base and the J gene end by 3 bases; junction bases not matched to a gene: 9. Germline values: CDR1 SGDLS, CDR2 YYNGEE. The CDR3 loop reads CASSVWTGTGLTDTQYF. CDR3 sequence (DNA): TGTGCCAGCAGCGTATGGACCGGGACAGGGTTAACAGATACGCAGTATTTT. The whole variable domain, filled in from reference TRBV9 and TRBJ2-3, reads DSGVTQTPKHLITATGQRVTLRCSPRSGDLSVYWYQQSLDQGLQFLIQYYNGEERAKGNILERFSAQQFPDLHSELNLSSLELGDSALYFCASSVWTGTGLTDTQYFGPGTRLTVL.

This clonotype was detected only a few times. The chain uses TRBV29-1 and TRBJ2-5; maybe TRBD2 (5 bases). The germline CDR1 and CDR2 sequences are SQVTM and ANQGSEA. There are 15 residues in the CDR3. The V end was cut by 6 bases, the J end by 1 base, with 18 bases between. DNA for the CDR3: TGCAGCGTGCCGCCCCCGGGAAAAACCCAAGAGACCCAGTACTTC. Protein sequence: CSVPPPGKTQETQYF.

V is TRBV11-2 and J is TRBJ2-3, with 10 nucleotides matching TRBD1. The CDR3 totals 18 residues. V dropped 0 bases and J dropped 3; count of bases not matched to a gene: 9. Germline-derived CDR1 and CDR2 are SGHAT and FQNNGV. The CDR3 nucleotides are TGTGCCAGCAGCTTAGAGGTAGTGGGACAGGGGCCGACAGATACGCAGTATTTT. Amino acids: CASSLEVVGQGPTDTQYF.

The V and J genes are TRBV20-1 and TRBJ1-2; no definite D call. The V and J ends lost 7 bases and 4 bases respectively, with 16 bases between them. The CDR3 has 13 residues. CDR1 and CDR2 from the germline V gene are DFQATT and SNEGSKA (reference sequence). CDR3 in amino acids: CSGSDGKSYGYTF. CDR3 DNA sequence: TGCAGTGGCTCGGACGGAAAATCCTATGGCTACACCTTC.